This T cell receptor beta chain is drawn from a study of tumor-infiltrating lymphocytes in primary liver carcinoma listed by TCRdb under 2017. Concerning the study at large: The five patients, three men and two women aged 30 to 69 years, had hepatocellular carcinoma (four) or combined HCC and intrahepatic cholangiocarcinoma (one). The five patients had tumors of stage T1-T3 N0M0, with maximum diameters ranging from roughly 4 to 11 cm. Each sample produced roughly 3.65 to 7.13 million productive TCRbeta reads, and read depth showed no significant difference between tissue types. The study combined TCRbeta repertoire sequencing, expression microarrays and whole-exome sequencing across five regions of each liver tumor, with adjacent normal tissue and blood. A total of 35 specimens from 5 patients underwent TCRbeta repertoire sequencing, comprising about 25 tumor regions, 5 adjacent noncancerous liver tissues and 5 peripheral blood samples. Agilent mRNA microarray profiling was performed on the roughly 25 tumor region samples to relate TCRbeta repertoire diversity to the local molecular phenotype. High reproducibility was observed for the technical replicate repertoires, with mean shared-clone rates approximately 0.9 and correlation coefficients above 0.95. General conclusions and limits of the study: Because the samples were bulk and unsorted, CD4+ and CD8+ T cell repertoires could not be compared. Just about 7.5-25% of top clones turned up in all five regions of a tumor, which suggests spatial heterogeneity among tumor-infiltrating T cells. Pairs of tumor regions showed greater repertoire overlap (mean roughly 36%) than tumor-adjacent pairs (roughly 17%) or tumor-blood pairs (around 15%), which is consistent with antigen-driven expansion. The top 250 clones made up a significantly larger repertoire fraction in tumors than in blood (p = 0.039). Only 4 to 6 patients were included in the study, and the authors note that the findings should be validated in a larger study. Only the TCR beta chain was sequenced, which likely underestimates true repertoire diversity because unpaired alpha chains were not captured.

Total RNA and DNA were co-extracted without cell sorting from 20-30 mg of bulk tissue using the AllPrep DNA/RNA mini kit. Surgical resection was performed in China between November 2015 and 2016 on five or six patients with histopathologically diagnosed primary liver carcinoma. At the time of sampling, the patients were treatment-naive and had chronic HBV infection. Each tumor was sampled at five spatially separated regions: the superior, inferior, left-lateral and right-lateral poles and the tumor centre. More than 85% viable tumor cells were found by histology in every tumor sample. Fresh tumor and adjacent tissue pieces were bisected; one half was stored in RNAlater at -80°C, the other sent for histology. Via the germline V gene, CDR1 is SGHNT and CDR2 YENEEA. The CDR3 contains 14 residues when both ends are counted. Notes on this clonotype: No cognate antigen has been identified for it. Possible read error: a much larger clone is one base away. Here the CDR3 omits its conserved ending phenylalanine or tryptophan, so a read error is the likely source. It is unclear where the CDR3 begins or ends on the DNA, so no DNA is shown, and the CDR3 is as TCRdb lists it.

Using a constant-region primer and ProtoScript II reverse transcriptase, TCRbeta-specific cDNA was reverse-transcribed from roughly 460 ng total RNA. Three nested multiplex PCR rounds, following a slightly modified ARM-PCR procedure, were used to build the TCRbeta libraries. Multiplex TRBV1-TRBV30 forward primers and a Cbeta reverse primer were used in the first two PCR rounds, each of which was run for 10 cycles. A final 25-cycle PCR with Deep VentR polymerase added sample barcodes and Illumina adapters. Before sequencing, amplicons of 200-500 bp were gel-purified using a QIAquick gel extraction kit. An Illumina HiSeq 2500 was used to sequence the TCRbeta amplicons, generating 250-bp paired-end reads. The original pipeline was this. Quality trimming of reads was performed with Trimmomatic v0.33, and paired reads were merged with FLASH v1.2.11 so that full CDR3 sequences could be recovered. V, D and J germline segments were assigned to the rearranged TCRbeta sequences by MiGEC v1.2.1b. Clonotype statistics and Shannon-Wiener diversity indices were computed with VDJtools v1.0.0. To reduce sampling bias, subsequent analyses other than the diversity analysis used only the 250 most abundant clonotypes in each sample. Using fastp at Q25 and MiXCR, TCRdb reprocessed the public reads and kept productive beta chains. Identical CDR3 proteins give one entry, which carries the most common genes and DNA. TCRdb's processing, not the authors' own work, is the source of the V and J calls. The sample table holds around 60,000 distinct CDR3 sequences, of which about two thirds were seen once. Together, the top ten hold around two fifths of the sample.

The chain couples TRBV11-3 to TRBJ2-5; no check of the table's D call, TRBD1, against the DNA was made. The sample consisted of liver tumor tissue from sampling region 4. The sample's cell subset or site label is to be understood as: tumor region T4, right-lateral pole. This TCR came from a man in his forties or fifties with primary liver carcinoma and hepatitis B virus infection. The CDR3 has the sequence CASSPGTAHGTQHL.